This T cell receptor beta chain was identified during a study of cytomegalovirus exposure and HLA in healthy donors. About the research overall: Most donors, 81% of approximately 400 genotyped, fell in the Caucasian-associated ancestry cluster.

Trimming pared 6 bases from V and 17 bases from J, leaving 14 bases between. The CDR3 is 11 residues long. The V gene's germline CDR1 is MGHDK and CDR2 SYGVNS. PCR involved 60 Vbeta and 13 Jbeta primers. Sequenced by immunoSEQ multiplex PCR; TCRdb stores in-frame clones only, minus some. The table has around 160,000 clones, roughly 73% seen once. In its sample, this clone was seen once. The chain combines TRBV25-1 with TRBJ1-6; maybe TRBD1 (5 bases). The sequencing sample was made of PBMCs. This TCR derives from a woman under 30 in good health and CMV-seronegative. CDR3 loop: CASRVGQAIHF. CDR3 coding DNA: TGTGCCAGCAGAGTAGGACAAGCAATCCACTTT.